The T cell receptor (beta chain) under discussion was sequenced for a study of radiation and T cells in renal cell carcinoma. The study, taken as a whole, reports: In blood, top tumor clones expanded by 2 weeks, shrinking by 4.

The assay was immunoSEQ multiplex PCR, and TCRdb's table has in-frame clones only and misses some. The table records about 140,000 clones, approximately 87% of them present only once. Turning to this clone: As yet, its antigen is unknown.

This CDR3 has 13 amino acids. The V and J ends lost 3 bases and 3 bases respectively, with 8 bases between them. Germline V CDR1 and CDR2: ENHRY, SYGVKD. Specified time point: baseline pretreatment blood. As to treatment: 15 Gy SBRT to primary tumor, nephrectomy 4 weeks later. Radiation-treated patients gave blood at baseline, week 2 and week 4. Clear cell pathology was present in this patient's renal cell carcinoma. This chain links TRBV10-3 with TRBJ1-1; no reliable D call. The sample in question was blood, obtained from a patient whose treatment included radiotherapy and nephrectomy. The source is a woman between 50 and 59 years old with renal cell carcinoma. CDR3 coding DNA: TGTGCCATCAGTGATGTGGGGTACACTGAAGCTTTCTTT. It yields the protein CAISDVGYTEAFF.